Shown below are 14 T cell receptor beta chains from a single sample sequenced in a study of technical replicates of blood from a handful of donors. The table came from immunoSEQ multiplex PCR; TCRdb's copy has only in-frame clones and leaves some out. The table records 45,000 to 60,000 clones, 90% to 95% of them present only once. Sample: PBMCs. Receptors originate from a human donor in good health. Some clones in this sample may be carry-over from other donors' samples.

In nucleotides, the CDR3 is TGTGCCATCAGTGATATGGGGTACAGCGGCCAGTACTTC. Protein product: CAISDMGYSGQYF. The chain couples TRBV10-3 to TRBJ2-5; D is possibly TRBD2 (5 bases). CDR1 and CDR2 from the germline V gene are ENHRY and SYGVKD. This CDR3 is 13 amino acids long. The V end was cut by 3 bases, the J end by 10 bases, with 15 bases between.

The chain carries TRBV4-2 and TRBJ2-3, with 7 bases lining up with TRBD1. The V segment lost 1 base and the J segment 2 bases; nucleotides outside the gene matches: 6. In germline, CDR1 is LGHNA, CDR2 YNFKEQ. The CDR3 runs 16 residues. The CDR3 nucleotides are TGTGCCAGCAGCCAAGTCCCCGGGACAGACACAGATACGCAGTATTTT. Translated, it gives CASSQVPGTDTDTQYF.

The rearrangement uses TRBV5-4 and TRBJ2-7; tentative D call: TRBD1 (6 bases). The V gene's germline CDR1 is SGHNT and CDR2 YYREEE (reference sequence). With 4 bases removed from V and 2 bases from J, the gap between germline ends came to 16 bases. The CDR3 runs to 15 residues. The CDR3 loop is CASSPSWQGTYEQYF. CDR3 sequence (DNA): TGTGCCAGCAGCCCCTCATGGCAGGGGACCTACGAGCAGTACTTC.

This chain links TRBV5-4 with TRBJ2-2, with 9 bases that match TRBD1. Trimming cost V 4 bases and J 7 bases; bases outside gene matches: 8. The CDR3 is 15 residues long. CDR1 is SGHNT, CDR2 YYREEE, per germline (reference sequence). CDR3 bases: TGTGCCAGCAGCATTCCGGGACAGGGTATCGGGGAGCTGTTTTTT. This translates into CASSIPGQGIGELFF.

The CDR3 region is CASSLGATGTGNTIYF. The CDR3 coding sequence is TGTGCCAGCAGCTTAGGCGCGACAGGTACTGGAAACACCATATATTTT. The gene calls are TRBV7-9 and TRBJ1-3; D is perhaps TRBD1 (6 bases). The CDR3 length is 16 residues. Looked up from germline, CDR1 is SEHNR and CDR2 is FQNEAQ (reference sequence). Deletions cut 1 base from V and 2 bases from J, with 12 bases between.

J is TRBJ2-1 and V is TRBV7-8, with 15 bases fitting TRBD2. The CDR3 runs to 19 residues. V trimming: 3 bases; J trimming: 0 bases; junction bases outside the gene matches: 6. Germline V gene lookup returns CDR1 SGHVS and CDR2 FQNEAQ. The DNA for the CDR3 is TGTGCCAGCAGCTTTCGTGGGACTAGCGGGGGGAACTCCTACAATGAGCAGTTCTTC. This encodes CASSFRGTSGGNSYNEQFF.

A single count supports this clone. This sequence joins TRBV6-6 and TRBJ2-3; possible D gene TRBD2, 6 bases. Germline assignment: CDR1 MNHNY and CDR2 SVGAGI (reference sequence). The V end lost 7 bases, the J end lost 5 bases, and 16 bases lay between the germline ends. The CDR3 extends over 14 amino acids. The CDR3 DNA is TGTGCCAGCACTCAACGGAGCGGGCAAGATACGCAGTATTTT. Translated, it gives CASTQRSGQDTQYF.

The chain couples TRBV6-5 to TRBJ2-1; 9 bases are a match to TRBD2. Trimming cost V 8 bases and J 4 bases; bases outside gene matches: 12. Germline assignment: CDR1 MNHEY and CDR2 SVGAGI. The CDR3 loop spans 16 amino acids. In nucleotides, the CDR3 is TGTGCCAGCGGTTCGCCGACTAGCGGAAAATACAATGAGCAGTTCTTC. Translation: CASGSPTSGKYNEQFF.

The chain couples TRBV4-2 to TRBJ2-1, with 8 bases lining up with TRBD2. The V gene end was trimmed by 6 bases and the J gene end by 5 bases; junction bases not matched to a gene: 6. Germline CDR1 LGHNA, CDR2 YNFKEQ. The CDR3 totals 14 residues. The CDR3 DNA sequence: TGTGCCAGCAGTCGAGGACTAGCAAACAATGAGCAGTTCTTC. This gives the protein CASSRGLANNEQFF.

The chain combines TRBV4-3 with TRBJ2-2; possible D gene TRBD2, 5 bases. The CDR3 runs 17 residues. Germline V gives CDR1 LGHNA, CDR2 YSLEER. Trimming pared 0 bases from V and 2 bases from J, leaving 13 bases between. CDR3 nucleotides: TGCGCCAGCAGCCAAGATCGTGACACGGGAAACACCGGGGAGCTGTTTTTT. Protein product: CASSQDRDTGNTGELFF.

This rearrangement joins TRBV2 to TRBJ2-3, with TRBD2 matching 12 bases. Losses at the gene ends were 3 bases for V and 7 bases for J; bases not matched to a gene: 8. Germline CDR1 is SNHLY and CDR2 is FYNNEI. The CDR3 sequence is 16 residues long. The CDR3, as DNA: TGTGCCAGCAGTGACGCGACTAGCGGGAGCTTATATACGCAGTATTTT. This gives the protein CASSDATSGSLYTQYF.

V usage is TRBV4-2 and J usage is TRBJ2-1; 12 bases line up with TRBD2. J lost 6 bases, V lost 0 bases, and 3 bases had no gene match. Germline assignment: CDR1 LGHNA and CDR2 YNFKEQ. The length of the CDR3 is 16 residues. This CDR3 reads CASSQDASGRGNEQFF. CDR3 nucleotide sequence: TGTGCCAGCAGCCAAGATGCTAGCGGGAGGGGCAATGAGCAGTTCTTC.

This clone was observed a few times. The chain recombines TRBV4-3 with TRBJ1-5, with 10 bases fitting TRBD1. This CDR3 region has 16 residues. Germline values: CDR1 LGHNA, CDR2 YSLEER. The V gene end was trimmed by 0 bases and the J gene end by 7 bases; junction bases not matched to a gene: 6. CDR3 bases: TGCGCCAGCAGCCAAGAATATGGACAGGGGGGACAGCCCCAGCATTTT. It is translated as CASSQEYGQGGQPQHF.

The chain links TRBV4-2 to TRBJ2-3; TRBD2 aligns across 7 bases. Germline loops: CDR1 LGHNA, CDR2 YNFKEQ. The V gene end was trimmed by 5 bases and the J gene end by 6 bases; junction bases not matched to a gene: 17. The CDR3 is 17 amino acids. This chain's CDR3 is CASSSHHAGELSDTQYF. The CDR3 DNA reads TGTGCCAGCAGCTCACACCACGCGGGAGAATTGTCGGATACGCAGTATTTT.